Shown below are 25 T cell receptor beta chains from a single sample sequenced in a study of cytomegalovirus exposure and HLA in healthy donors. This PCR relied on a set of 60 Vbeta primers and 13 Jbeta primers. Profiling relied on immunoSEQ multiplex PCR, and the TCRdb table lists in-frame clones only, not all of them. The sample contains about 150,000 clones, about three quarters of which appear only once. The specimen was PBMCs. The source of these receptors is a man aged 35 to 55 in good health and CMV-seropositive.

The V call is TRBV10-1, the J call TRBJ2-2; D gene unclear. V dropped 5 bases and J dropped 7 bases, with 8 bases sitting between them. Germline V gene lookup returns CDR1 WNHNN and CDR2 SYGVQD (reference sequence). The length of the CDR3 is 12 residues. The CDR3 here is CASSIGDGELFF. The CDR3 DNA reads TGCGCCAGCAGTATCGGAGACGGGGAGCTGTTTTTT.

This clone was observed a single time. V is TRBV19 and J is TRBJ2-2, with D perhaps matching TRBD1 (6 bases). Trimming left V 2 bases short and J 6 bases short, with 10 bases between. This CDR3 is built from 14 residues. Germline-derived CDR1 and CDR2 are LNHDA and SQIVND (reference sequence). CDR3 coding DNA: TGTGCCAGTAGTATAAGTACAGGGCCCGGGGAGCTGTTTTTT. It yields the protein CASSISTGPGELFF.

The rearrangement uses TRBV6-1 and TRBJ2-2; 7 bases align to TRBD2. Germline-derived CDR1 and CDR2 are MNHNS and SASEGT. J lost 5 bases, V lost 4 bases, and 10 bases had no gene match. The CDR3 extends over 16 amino acids. The CDR3 loop is CASSGPTGLNTGELFF. CDR3 coding DNA: TGTGCCAGCAGTGGGCCCACGGGACTAAATACCGGGGAGCTGTTTTTT.

The chain uses TRBV25-1 and TRBJ2-3; TRBD2 matches 11 bases. Germline CDR1 MGHDK, CDR2 SYGVNS. The CDR3 runs 17 residues. The junction had 9 bases not matched to a gene; V was cut back by 3 bases and J by 4 bases. The CDR3 DNA reads TGTGCCAGCAGTGAGGGAAGACTAGCGGGATTCGCAGATACGCAGTATTTT. As protein: CASSEGRLAGFADTQYF.

The rearrangement uses TRBV7-2 and TRBJ1-6; tentatively, D is TRBD1 (5 bases). V was trimmed by 5 bases and J by 10 bases, leaving 15 bases between them. This CDR3 region has 14 residues. Germline CDR1 and CDR2: SGHTA and FQGNSA. The CDR3 region is CASSPTASRSPLHF. CDR3 coding DNA: TGTGCCAGCAGCCCGACAGCCAGCAGGTCACCCCTCCACTTT.

This chain connects TRBV4-2 to TRBJ2-2; 10 bases are shared with TRBD2. Germline CDR1 reads LGHNA; CDR2 reads YNFKEQ. This CDR3 is 21 amino acids long. The V and J ends lost 0 bases and 1 base, in that order; junction bases with no gene match: 14. The CDR3 DNA reads as TGTGCCAGCAGCCAAGAGATAGGAACTAGCGGGAAGTTGGGGAACACCGGGGAGCTGTTTTTT. This encodes CASSQEIGTSGKLGNTGELFF.

The chain couples TRBV6-4 to TRBJ1-2; 8 nucleotides agree with TRBD1. Per the germline V gene, CDR1 is MRHNA and CDR2 is SNTAGT. Losses at the gene ends were 4 bases for V and 5 bases for J; bases not matched to a gene: 3. The CDR3 runs 13 residues. The CDR3 region is CASSARQGYGYTF. In DNA form, the CDR3 reads TGTGCCAGCAGTGCCAGACAGGGGTATGGCTACACCTTC.

The chain combines TRBV19 with TRBJ1-1; perhaps TRBD1 as D (5 bases). CDR3 length: 14 residues. Trimming left V 6 bases short and J 3 bases short, with 14 bases between. Germline V gene lookup returns CDR1 LNHDA and CDR2 SQIVND (reference sequence). CDR3 loop: CASRRQGMDTEAFF. CDR3 coding DNA: TGTGCCAGTAGACGTCAGGGCATGGACACTGAAGCTTTCTTT.

V usage is TRBV5-4 and J usage is TRBJ2-1; 12 nucleotides line up with TRBD2. The CDR3 runs to 16 residues. V trimming: 4 bases; J trimming: 9 bases; junction bases outside the gene matches: 11. Germline CDR1 SGHNT, CDR2 YYREEE (reference sequence). The CDR3 region has the DNA TGTGCCAGCAGCCTTTCATTTCTAGCGGGAGGGGGTGAGCAGTTCTTC. Translating gives CASSLSFLAGGGEQFF.

The V gene is TRBV13, the J gene TRBJ2-2; 12 bases match TRBD2. The CDR3 totals 18 residues. Germline lookup yields CDR1 PRHDT and CDR2 FYEKMQ (reference sequence). The V gene end was trimmed by 5 bases and the J gene end by 3 bases; junction bases not matched to a gene: 10. The CDR3 coding sequence is TGTGCCAGCAGCGCGGACCCCCTAGCGGGAGGGGACACCGGGGAGCTGTTTTTT. It specifies CASSADPLAGGDTGELFF.

The chain joins TRBV7-2 to TRBJ2-1, with D maybe TRBD1 (5 bases). The germline gives CDR1 SGHTA, CDR2 FQGNSA. Trimming removed 1 base from V and 0 bases from J, with 13 bases in between. This CDR3 has 17 amino acids. The CDR3 DNA follows: TGTGCCAGCAGCTTAGGGTTGGGGCTGAACTCCTACAATGAGCAGTTCTTC. Translating it yields CASSLGLGLNSYNEQFF.

The chain uses TRBV7-9 and TRBJ2-5; unclear D gene. This CDR3 region has 16 residues. Germline V lookup: CDR1 SEHNR, CDR2 FQNEAQ (reference sequence). V dropped 1 base and J dropped 5 bases, with 17 bases sitting between them. The CDR3 spells CASSLGVDTHRETQYF. DNA for the CDR3: TGTGCCAGCAGCTTAGGGGTAGACACCCACCGGGAGACCCAGTACTTC. The full variable domain, with the rest looked up from reference TRBV7-9 and TRBJ2-5, is DTGVSQNPRHKITKRGQNVTFRCDPISEHNRLYWYRQTLGQGPEFLTYFQNEAQLEKSRLLSDRFSAERPKGSFSTLEIQRTEQGDSAMYLCASSLGVDTHRETQYFGPGTRLLVL.

The chain links TRBV11-2 to TRBJ2-2, with TRBD2 matching 9 bases. This CDR3 contains 16 residues. Per the germline V gene, CDR1 is SGHAT and CDR2 is FQNNGV. The junction had 5 bases not matched to a gene; V was cut back by 1 base and J by 5 bases. For the CDR3, the DNA is TGTGCCAGCAGCTTAGTGCTAGCGGGAAGTACCGGGGAGCTGTTTTTT. Amino acids: CASSLVLAGSTGELFF. The complete variable domain, with remaining parts taken from reference TRBV11-2 and TRBJ2-2, reads EAGVAQSPRYKIIEKRQSVAFWCNPISGHATLYWYQQILGQGPKLLIQFQNNGVVDDSQLPKDRFSAERLKGVDSTLKIQPAKLEDSAVYLCASSLVLAGSTGELFFGEGSRLTVL.

This rearrangement joins TRBV6-6 to TRBJ2-7; 9 bases line up with TRBD2. Trimming cost V 3 bases and J 4 bases; bases outside gene matches: 1. The CDR3 has 13 residues. Germline lookup yields CDR1 MNHNY and CDR2 SVGAGI (reference sequence). The CDR3 here is CASSYSGSYEQYF. The CDR3 DNA reads as TGTGCCAGCAGTTATAGCGGGAGTTACGAGCAGTACTTC.

J is TRBJ2-2 and V is TRBV5-6; D uncertain. The germline V gene has CDR1 SGHDT and CDR2 YYEEEE. This CDR3 region has 12 residues. V was pared by 0 bases and J by 7 bases, with 4 bases between. The CDR3 DNA reads as TGTGCCAGCAGCTTGGTAGTCGGGGAGCTGTTTTTT. This encodes CASSLVVGELFF.

This chain connects TRBV14 to TRBJ1-1; no reliable D call. Trimming removed 0 bases at V and 5 bases at J, with 10 bases between. The CDR3 is made up of 14 amino acids. Germline values: CDR1 SGHDN, CDR2 FVKESK. The DNA of the CDR3 is TGTGCCAGCAGCCAAGAGGCCGTCGGGACTGAAGCTTTCTTT. Residues: CASSQEAVGTEAFF. Variable domain in full (rest from reference TRBV14 and TRBJ1-1): EAGVTQFPSHSVIEKGQTVTLRCDPISGHDNLYWYRRVMGKEIKFLLHFVKESKQDESGMPNNRFLAERTGGTYSTLKVQPAELEDSGVYFCASSQEAVGTEAFFGQGTRLTVV.

The V gene is TRBV7-2, the J gene TRBJ2-1; 9 bases map to TRBD2. Trimming cost V 6 bases and J 0 bases; bases outside gene matches: 12. This CDR3 is 18 amino acids long. CDR1 and CDR2 from the germline V gene are SGHTA and FQGNSA. The CDR3 coding sequence is TGTGCCAGCAGTCCTTTTAGGGCGGGGGGGAGCTCCTACAATGAGCAGTTCTTC. This sequence encodes CASSPFRAGGSSYNEQFF.

The CDR3 region is CASSLGQTTNTEAFF. CDR3 sequence (DNA): TGTGCCAGCAGCCTTGGACAGACAACGAACACTGAAGCTTTCTTT. The V call is TRBV7-9, the J call TRBJ1-1, with a weak D call TRBD1 (6 bases). V shed 5 bases and J shed 1 base, with 14 bases lying between them. This CDR3 is built from 15 residues. Germline loops: CDR1 SEHNR, CDR2 FQNEAQ (reference sequence). The variable domain in full, completed from reference TRBV7-9 and TRBJ1-1, reads DTGVSQNPRHKITKRGQNVTFRCDPISEHNRLYWYRQTLGQGPEFLTYFQNEAQLEKSRLLSDRFSAERPKGSFSTLEIQRTEQGDSAMYLCASSLGQTTNTEAFFGQGTRLTVV.

The chain is built from TRBV30 and TRBJ2-1; possibly TRBD1 for D (5 bases). Between the trimmed V and J ends, which lost 3 bases and 1 base, there was a span of 19 bases. CDR1 and CDR2 from the germline V gene are GTSNPN and SVGIG (reference sequence). CDR3 length: 17 amino acids. In nucleotides, the CDR3 is TGTGCCTGGAGCGGTCGACAGCTAAGTTCATCCTACAATGAGCAGTTCTTC. Amino acids: CAWSGRQLSSSYNEQFF. Full variable domain (outside the CDR3, taken from reference TRBV30 and TRBJ2-1): SQTIHQWPATLVQPVGSPLSLECTVEGTSNPNLYWYRQAAGRGLQLLFYSVGIGQISSEVPQNLSASRPQDRQFILSSKKLLLSDSGFYLCAWSGRQLSSSYNEQFFGPGTRLTVL.

This clone showed up just once. For the CDR3, the DNA is TGTGCCAGCAGCTTATACGGACTAGCGGGAAACGCCAAATTCTACGAGCAGTACTTC. This gives the protein CASSLYGLAGNAKFYEQYF. This chain links TRBV11-1 with TRBJ2-7; 12 positions agree with TRBD2. Trimming removed 2 bases from V and 3 bases from J; junction bases left unmatched: 14. This CDR3 is 19 amino acids long. Per the germline V gene, CDR1 is SGHAT and CDR2 is FQDESV (reference sequence).

This clone was detected only once. This chain joins TRBV7-9 and TRBJ2-7; no definite D call. CDR3 size: 13 residues. Germline CDR1 and CDR2: SEHNR and FQNEAQ (reference sequence). V shed 2 bases and J shed 3 bases, with 8 bases lying between them. CDR3 nucleotides: TGTGCCAGCAGCTTAAACAGCTACTACGAGCAGTACTTC. As protein: CASSLNSYYEQYF.

This chain joins TRBV28 and TRBJ1-4, with 7 bases aligning to TRBD1. This CDR3 region has 17 residues. V lost 7 bases, J lost 0 bases, and 11 bases stayed unmatched. The germline V gene encodes CDR1 MDHEN and CDR2 SYDVKM. The DNA for the CDR3 is TGTGCCAGCACCTTGACAGGGACAACTTCAACTAATGAAAAACTGTTTTTT. It specifies CASTLTGTTSTNEKLFF.

This clone was detected a few times. The V gene is TRBV6-6, the J gene TRBJ1-4, with 9 nucleotides matching TRBD1. CDR1 is MNHNY and CDR2 is SVGAGI in the germline V gene (reference sequence). J lost 4 bases, V lost 2 bases, and 2 bases had no gene match. CDR3 size: 15 residues. The CDR3 DNA sequence: TGTGCCAGCAGTTACAACAGGGGGCTTAATGAAAAACTGTTTTTT. Amino acid sequence: CASSYNRGLNEKLFF.

J is TRBJ2-5 and V is TRBV28, with 7 positions matching TRBD1. Germline V gene data show CDR1 as MDHEN and CDR2 as SYDVKM. The junction had 11 bases not matched to a gene; V was cut back by 3 bases and J by 1 base. The CDR3 extends over 17 amino acids. The CDR3 region has the DNA TGTGCCAGCAGTTTCCTACAGTCGTCAGGGGGCCAAGAGACCCAGTACTTC. Amino acid sequence: CASSFLQSSGGQETQYF. Based on the CDR3 plus reference TRBV28 and TRBJ2-5, the full variable domain is DVKVTQSSRYLVKRTGEKVFLECVQDMDHENMFWYRQDPGLGLRLIYFSYDVKMKEKGDIPEGYSVSREKKERFSLILESASTNQTSMYLCASSFLQSSGGQETQYFGPGTRLLVL.

V usage is TRBV7-9 and J usage is TRBJ2-1, with 12 nucleotides matching TRBD1. The V gene end was trimmed by 3 bases and the J gene end by 10 bases; junction bases not matched to a gene: 7. Germline assignment: CDR1 SEHNR and CDR2 FQNEAQ (reference sequence). The length of the CDR3 is 15 residues. In nucleotides, the CDR3 is TGTGCCAGCAGCTTCTCCGGGACAGGGGGCAGAGAGCAGTTCTTC. It specifies CASSFSGTGGREQFF.